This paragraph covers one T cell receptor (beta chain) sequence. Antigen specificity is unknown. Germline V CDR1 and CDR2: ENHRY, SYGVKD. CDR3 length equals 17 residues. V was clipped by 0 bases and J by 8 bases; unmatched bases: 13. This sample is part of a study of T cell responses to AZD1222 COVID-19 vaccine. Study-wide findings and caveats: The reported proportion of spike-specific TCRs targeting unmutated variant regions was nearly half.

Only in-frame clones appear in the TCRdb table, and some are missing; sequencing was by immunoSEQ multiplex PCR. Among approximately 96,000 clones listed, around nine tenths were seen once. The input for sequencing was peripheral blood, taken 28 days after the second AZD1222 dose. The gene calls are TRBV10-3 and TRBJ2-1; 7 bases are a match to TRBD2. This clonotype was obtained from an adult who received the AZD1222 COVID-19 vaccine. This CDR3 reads CAISESGRGRPLDEQFF. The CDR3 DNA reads TGTGCCATCAGTGAGTCGGGGCGGGGGAGGCCCCTCGATGAGCAGTTCTTC.